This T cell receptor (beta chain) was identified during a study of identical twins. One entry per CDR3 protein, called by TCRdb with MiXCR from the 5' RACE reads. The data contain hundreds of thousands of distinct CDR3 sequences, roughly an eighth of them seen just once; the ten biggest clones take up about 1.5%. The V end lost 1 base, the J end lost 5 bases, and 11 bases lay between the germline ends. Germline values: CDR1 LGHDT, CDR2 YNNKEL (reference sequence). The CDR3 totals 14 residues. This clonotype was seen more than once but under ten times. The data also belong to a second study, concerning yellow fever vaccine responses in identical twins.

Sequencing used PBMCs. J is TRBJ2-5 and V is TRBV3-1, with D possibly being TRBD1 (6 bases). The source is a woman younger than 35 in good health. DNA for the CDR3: TGTGCCAGCAGCCAAGCACAGGGCCGGGAGACCCAGTACTTC. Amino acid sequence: CASSQAQGRETQYF.